The source of this T cell receptor beta chain is a study of response to subunit inactivated influenza vaccine. About this clonotype itself: Its antigen is unidentified.

MiXCR, run by TCRdb on the RT-PCR reads, gives a single entry per CDR3 protein. Among under 850,000 distinct CDR3 sequences listed, roughly 18% were seen once. The germline CDR1 and CDR2 sequences are MNHEY and SVGEGT. The CDR3 is 16 amino acids. V was clipped by 2 bases and J by 4 bases; unmatched bases: 9. Findings and caveats of the study: Authors suggested that a seasonal influenza vaccination recruits few new T cells each time.

The receptor's source is a man aged 45-65 years who received an inactivated influenza vaccine. V gene TRBV6-2 or TRBV6-3 combines with J gene TRBJ2-5; 8 nucleotides match TRBD1. Here the sequenced sample was PBMCs from blood, taken 5 to 6 days after vaccination. The CDR3, as DNA: TGTGCCAGCAGTTACAACTGGCAGGGGGCAGGAGAGACCCAGTACTTC. Protein product: CASSYNWQGAGETQYF.